The 21 T cell receptor beta chains below all came from one sample that was sequenced in a study of graft-versus-host responses after intestinal transplantation. Produced via immunoSEQ multiplex PCR; TCRdb's table is partial and in-frame only. The table lists roughly 69,000 clones, around nine tenths of them singletons. These receptors' antigens are unknown. This specimen consisted of unstimulated CD8+ T cells sorted from spleen or lymph node cells, obtained before transplant. Every receptor here comes from a human donor who was the organ donor for an intestinal transplant.

The V and J genes are TRBV7-2 and TRBJ2-1, with a tentative D call TRBD2 (5 bases). In germline, CDR1 is SGHTA, CDR2 FQGNSA. V was trimmed by 0 bases and J by 5 bases, leaving 14 bases between them. CDR3 length: 16 amino acids. CDR3 protein: CASSLALRGSHNEQFF. The CDR3 nucleotides are TGTGCCAGCAGCTTAGCGCTACGAGGGTCCCACAATGAGCAGTTCTTC.

V gene TRBV10-3 combines with J gene TRBJ2-3; 8 positions match TRBD1. The CDR3 is made up of 15 amino acids. V shed 4 bases and J 4 bases; nucleotides not matched to a gene: 7. Germline V lookup: CDR1 ENHRY, CDR2 SYGVKD. CDR3 loop: CAISATGALADTQYF. The CDR3 nucleotides are TGTGCCATCAGTGCGACAGGGGCGTTAGCAGATACGCAGTATTTT.

This chain links TRBV10-3 with TRBJ2-7; a weak D match, TRBD1 (5 bases). The CDR3 is 12 residues long. Germline values: CDR1 ENHRY, CDR2 SYGVKD. With 2 bases removed from V and 5 bases from J, the gap between germline ends came to 7 bases. The CDR3 reads CAISEPQDEQYF. The CDR3 DNA reads TGTGCCATCAGTGAGCCACAGGACGAGCAGTACTTC.

The gene calls are TRBV5-4 and TRBJ1-1; 8 bases match TRBD1. The CDR3 covers 17 residues. The V segment lost 3 bases and the J segment 0 bases; nucleotides outside the gene matches: 10. The germline V gene has CDR1 SGHNT and CDR2 YYREEE (reference sequence). The CDR3, as DNA: TGTGCCAGCAGCTCGGGAGACAGGGGCCTGATGAACACTGAAGCTTTCTTT. As protein: CASSSGDRGLMNTEAFF.

J is TRBJ2-1 and V is TRBV29-1; D may be TRBD2 (6 bases). CDR1 and CDR2 (germline): SQVTM, ANQGSEA. The CDR3 contains 13 residues. V lost 2 bases and J 5 bases, leaving 10 bases between the germline ends. The CDR3: CSVELAYDNEQFF. DNA for the CDR3: TGCAGCGTTGAACTAGCGTACGACAATGAGCAGTTCTTC.

V gene TRBV13 combines with J gene TRBJ2-7; perhaps TRBD2 as D (5 bases). V dropped 5 bases and J dropped 5 bases, with 19 bases sitting between them. Germline V gene lookup returns CDR1 PRHDT and CDR2 FYEKMQ (reference sequence). The CDR3 runs 15 residues. The DNA of the CDR3 is TGTGCCAGCAGCACAGACTACAGACGGTATGACGAGCAGTACTTC. Protein product: CASSTDYRRYDEQYF. Full variable domain (outside the CDR3, taken from reference TRBV13 and TRBJ2-7): AAGVIQSPRHLIKEKRETATLKCYPIPRHDTVYWYQQGPGQDPQFLISFYEKMQSDKGSIPDRFSAQQFSDYHSELNMSSLELGDSALYFCASSTDYRRYDEQYFGPGTRLTVT.

The chain combines TRBV9 with TRBJ2-1; TRBD2 agrees at 14 bases. This CDR3 region has 18 residues. V gave up 4 bases and J gave up 12 bases; unmatched junction bases: 18. Germline CDR1 SGDLS, CDR2 YYNGEE. The CDR3 DNA reads as TGTGCCAGCAGCTTATCGGTTGGAGGGCGACTAGCGGGAGGGAGGCAGTTCTTC. Amino acids: CASSLSVGGRLAGGRQFF.

The rearrangement joins TRBV7-9 to TRBJ1-2; D not resolved. V was pared by 5 bases and J by 1 base, with 8 bases between. The CDR3 consists of 13 residues. Germline V gene data show CDR1 as SEHNR and CDR2 as FQNEAQ (reference sequence). This chain's CDR3 is CASSVRGNYGYTF. CDR3 sequence (DNA): TGTGCCAGCAGCGTCCGGGGTAACTATGGCTACACCTTC.

The genes are TRBV9 and TRBJ1-1, with D possibly being TRBD1 (6 bases). Germline V gene lookup returns CDR1 SGDLS and CDR2 YYNGEE. The CDR3 extends over 15 amino acids. Trimming took 6 bases from V and 5 from J, leaving 20 bases between them. CDR3: CASKPEGGPRTEAFF. The DNA of the CDR3 is TGTGCCAGCAAGCCCGAGGGGGGGCCGCGGACTGAAGCTTTCTTT.

This sequence joins TRBV5-6 and TRBJ2-3, with D possibly TRBD1 on 5 matching bases. CDR3 length: 14 residues. CDR1 is SGHDT and CDR2 is YYEEEE in the germline V gene. Trimming took 4 bases from V and 1 from J, leaving 10 bases between them. In DNA, the CDR3 is TGTGCCAGCAGCCAAGGACACCGCACAGATACGCAGTATTTT. Protein: CASSQGHRTDTQYF.

The V call is TRBV6-4, the J call TRBJ2-3, with 10 bases matching TRBD1. With 8 bases clipped from V and 1 base from J, the junction kept 0 bases outside the gene matches. Germline V CDR1 and CDR2: MRHNA, SNTAGT. This CDR3 has 13 amino acids. The CDR3 is CASGTGGTDTQYF. The DNA of the CDR3 is TGTGCCAGCGGGACAGGGGGCACAGATACGCAGTATTTT.

This clone was counted a few times. This chain joins TRBV7-2 and TRBJ2-1; 10 bases fit TRBD2. Per the germline V gene, CDR1 is SGHTA and CDR2 is FQGNSA. With 0 bases clipped from V and 8 bases from J, the junction kept 7 bases outside the gene matches. CDR3 size: 16 residues. DNA of the CDR3: TGTGCCAGCAGCTTAGCACAGCGGGAGGGCCCCGATGAGCAGTTCTTC. Protein sequence: CASSLAQREGPDEQFF.

The chain is built from TRBV19 and TRBJ2-1; 9 positions match TRBD2. CDR1 and CDR2 from the germline V gene are LNHDA and SQIVND (reference sequence). The CDR3 spans 16 residues. With 3 bases clipped from V and 5 bases from J, the junction kept 8 bases outside the gene matches. The CDR3 loop reads CASSIIATSGNNEQFF. In nucleotides, the CDR3 is TGTGCCAGTAGTATTATCGCGACTAGCGGCAACAATGAGCAGTTCTTC. The variable domain in full, completed from reference TRBV19 and TRBJ2-1, reads DGGITQSPKYLFRKEGQNVTLSCEQNLNHDAMYWYRQDPGQGLRLIYYSQIVNDFQKGDIAEGYSVSREKKESFPLTVTSAQKNPTAFYLCASSIIATSGNNEQFFGPGTRLTVL.

The DNA of the CDR3 is TGCGCCAGCAGCCTGGACAGGACCTATGGCTACACCTTC. Protein: CASSLDRTYGYTF. J is TRBJ1-2 and V is TRBV5-1; 7 positions agree with TRBD1. Germline values: CDR1 SGHRS, CDR2 YFSETQ. The length of the CDR3 is 13 residues. With 4 bases clipped from V and 4 bases from J, the junction kept 4 bases outside the gene matches.

This chain links TRBV28 with TRBJ2-7; 11 positions agree with TRBD2. The CDR3 spans 17 residues. The J segment lost 5 bases and the V segment lost 5 bases, leaving 14 bases of the junction unmatched. Germline CDR1 reads MDHEN; CDR2 reads SYDVKM. The CDR3 region has the DNA TGTGCCAGCAGTGCTACGGGACTAGCGGAATACGGGGACGAGCAGTACTTC. The encoded protein is CASSATGLAEYGDEQYF. Together with reference TRBV28 and TRBJ2-7, the CDR3 gives the full variable domain: DVKVTQSSRYLVKRTGEKVFLECVQDMDHENMFWYRQDPGLGLRLIYFSYDVKMKEKGDIPEGYSVSREKKERFSLILESASTNQTSMYLCASSATGLAEYGDEQYFGPGTRLTVT.

This chain links TRBV29-1 with TRBJ2-7; no reliable D call. The germline CDR1 and CDR2 sequences are SQVTM and ANQGSEA. The CDR3 runs to 11 residues. V was shortened by 3 bases and J by 3 bases, with 6 bases between the two germline ends. Written as DNA, the CDR3 is TGCAGCGTTGAGGCAGACTACGAGCAGTACTTC. Residues: CSVEADYEQYF.

This chain links TRBV5-6 with TRBJ1-1, with no clear D. Deletions cut 1 base from V and 10 bases from J, with 11 bases between. The CDR3 consists of 12 residues. CDR1 is SGHDT and CDR2 is YYEEEE in the germline V gene. The CDR3 nucleotides are TGTGCCAGCAGCTTGAATTCCGTGAGAGCTTTCTTT. This translates into CASSLNSVRAFF.

In this sample, this clone turned up a few times. This chain links TRBV9 with TRBJ1-3; weak D call: TRBD1 (5 bases). Germline V gene data show CDR1 as SGDLS and CDR2 as YYNGEE. V lost 1 base and J 3 bases, leaving 20 bases between the germline ends. The CDR3 spans 18 residues. The CDR3 is CASSVPRDGGQSGNTIYF. The CDR3 DNA reads TGTGCCAGCAGCGTACCGCGAGACGGGGGTCAGAGTGGAAACACCATATATTTT.

The chain uses TRBV14 and TRBJ2-7; D uncertain. Per the germline V gene, CDR1 is SGHDN and CDR2 is FVKESK. Trimming stripped 4 bases from V and 1 base from J, with 5 bases between. The CDR3 has 12 residues. CDR3 residues: CASSPSSYEQYF. DNA of the CDR3: TGTGCCAGCAGCCCTTCTTCCTACGAGCAGTACTTC.

The gene calls are TRBV27 and TRBJ2-7; 9 positions match TRBD2. Germline loops: CDR1 MNHEY, CDR2 SMNVEV (reference sequence). Losses at the gene ends were 6 bases for V and 2 bases for J; bases not matched to a gene: 2. This CDR3 region has 13 residues. The CDR3 sequence is CASRGLAAYEQYF. The CDR3 nucleotides are TGTGCCAGCAGGGGACTAGCCGCCTACGAGCAGTACTTC.

The chain carries TRBV19 and TRBJ2-7, with 10 bases identical to TRBD2. There are 14 residues in the CDR3. CDR1 is LNHDA and CDR2 is SQIVND in the germline V gene (reference sequence). Trimming took 3 bases from V and 5 from J; bases not matched to a gene: 4. The CDR3 spells CASSMSLAGDEQYF. The CDR3 DNA reads TGTGCCAGTAGTATGAGCCTAGCGGGAGACGAGCAGTACTTC.